A selection of T cell receptor beta chains follows, all from one sample in a study of shared clonotypes between healthy human individuals. Profiled with immunoSEQ multiplex PCR; TCRdb holds only in-frame clones, not every one. The data hold 2 million to 2.5 million clones, with almost 96% observed a single time. The sequenced sample was naive CD4+ T cells sorted from blood. Source of these receptors: a man younger than 35 in good health. Each CDR3 is given with its conserved first and last residue. Fields, in order: clone size, J gene, V gene, D gene, CDR3 DNA, CDR3 protein. A D gene is named only where the DNA matches it firmly. The size of a clone is reported for some rows only, either as once, few or many, or as a class for expanded clones.

clone size: -; J gene: TRBJ1-4; V gene: TRBV28; D gene: -; CDR3 DNA: TGTGCCAGCAGTTTGGGAGCAACTAATGAAAAACTGTTTTTT; CDR3 protein: CASSLGATNEKLFF
clone size: -; J gene: TRBJ2-1; V gene: TRBV7-9; D gene: -; CDR3 DNA: TGTGCCAGCAGCTTAGGACCCTCTTGGGGGTACAATGAGCAGTTCTTC; CDR3 protein: CASSLGPSWGYNEQFF
clone size: -; J gene: TRBJ2-7; V gene: TRBV6-5; D gene: TRBD2; CDR3 DNA: TGTGCCAGCAGTGAGGGACTAGCGGGATCGCAGTACTTC; CDR3 protein: CASSEGLAGSQYF
clone size: -; J gene: TRBJ2-7; V gene: TRBV2; D gene: -; CDR3 DNA: TGTGCCAGCAGTGTCTTACAAGGACCTTACGAGCAGTACTTC; CDR3 protein: CASSVLQGPYEQYF
clone size: -; J gene: TRBJ2-7; V gene: TRBV5-6; D gene: TRBD1; CDR3 DNA: TGTGCCAGCAGCTTGAGGGGGACAGCCACCTACGAGCAGTACTTC; CDR3 protein: CASSLRGTATYEQYF
clone size: -; J gene: TRBJ2-1; V gene: TRBV10-3; D gene: -; CDR3 DNA: TGTGCCATCAGCCAGACGATCTACAATGAGCAGTTCTTC; CDR3 protein: CAISQTIYNEQFF
clone size: -; J gene: TRBJ2-6; V gene: TRBV7-3; D gene: -; CDR3 DNA: TGTGCCAGCAGCTTAAACAGACCAGGGGTCGGGGCCAACGTCCTGACTTTC; CDR3 protein: CASSLNRPGVGANVLTF
clone size: few; J gene: TRBJ1-6; V gene: TRBV7-9; D gene: -; CDR3 DNA: TGTGCCAGCAGTTTAGGGGAGATTTCACCCCTCCACTTT; CDR3 protein: CASSLGEISPLHF
clone size: -; J gene: TRBJ2-5; V gene: TRBV6-5; D gene: -; CDR3 DNA: TGTGCCAGCAGCTCCCCCGGAGAGACCCAGTACTTC; CDR3 protein: CASSSPGETQYF
clone size: -; J gene: TRBJ1-3; V gene: TRBV2; D gene: -; CDR3 DNA: TGTGCCAGCAGGGGGGACGGGAGCTCTGGAAACACCATATATTTT; CDR3 protein: CASRGDGSSGNTIYF
clone size: -; J gene: TRBJ1-3; V gene: TRBV30; D gene: -; CDR3 DNA: TGTGCCTGGATAAACAGGGCTAACTCTGGAAACACCATATATTTT; CDR3 protein: CAWINRANSGNTIYF
clone size: -; J gene: TRBJ2-5; V gene: TRBV5-6; D gene: -; CDR3 DNA: TGTGCCAGCAGCTTGGCCGCCGGGGGTAGAGAGACCCAGTACTTC; CDR3 protein: CASSLAAGGRETQYF
clone size: -; J gene: TRBJ1-2; V gene: TRBV10-1; D gene: -; CDR3 DNA: TGCGCCAGCAGTGCTTACCGTGATGGTGGGGGGACCTTC; CDR3 protein: CASSAYRDGGGTF
clone size: -; J gene: TRBJ1-2; V gene: TRBV5-1; D gene: -; CDR3 DNA: TGCGCCAGCAGGCCAGACGGCTATGGCTACACCTTC; CDR3 protein: CASRPDGYGYTF
clone size: -; J gene: TRBJ2-5; V gene: TRBV7-2; D gene: -; CDR3 DNA: TGTGCCAGCAGCTTAGTAGGTTCGTGGGCGGGGGAGACCCAGTACTTC; CDR3 protein: CASSLVGSWAGETQYF
clone size: -; J gene: TRBJ2-3; V gene: TRBV10-3; D gene: -; CDR3 DNA: TGTGCCATCAGTGAGGGACAGAACACAGATACGCAGTATTTT; CDR3 protein: CAISEGQNTDTQYF
clone size: -; J gene: TRBJ2-7; V gene: TRBV5-1; D gene: -; CDR3 DNA: TGCGCCAGCAGCGCGGACGGAGCCTACGAGCAGTACTTC; CDR3 protein: CASSADGAYEQYF
clone size: -; J gene: TRBJ2-3; V gene: TRBV7-6; D gene: -; CDR3 DNA: TGTGCCAGCAGCTTAGTAGGGGGAATTGATACAGATACGCAGTATTTT; CDR3 protein: CASSLVGGIDTDTQYF